This T cell receptor beta chain was identified during a study of human T cells and chemical hapten exposure. Study at large: 0.01% DPC was applied to the upper back in patch tests, which were read at 6 days.

TCRdb fed the RACE reads into MiXCR, producing one record per CDR3 protein. The data hold about 99,000 distinct CDR3 sequences, with around 11% observed a single time. Time point noted: patch test 1, 2 weeks after DPC sensitization. Treatment in this sample: therapeutic diphenylcyclopropenone sensitization with weekly scalp DPC. This clonotype has just a few counts. The source of this sequence is a woman between 35 and 50 years old with alopecia areata. Some clones in this sample may be carry-over from other donors' samples. This sample comprised whole blood, obtained in connection with sensitization to the hapten diphenylcyclopropenone (DPC).

The CDR3 nucleotides read TGTGCCAGCTCATTTGGCAGGGGTGACACTGAAGCTTTCTTT. Translating gives CASSFGRGDTEAFF. The chain uses TRBV18 and TRBJ1-1; TRBD1 is a possible D gene (6 bases). CDR3 length equals 14 residues. V was trimmed by 5 bases and J by 3 bases, leaving 13 bases between them. CDR1 KGHSH and CDR2 LQKENI come from the germline V gene. Combining the CDR3 with reference TRBV18 and TRBJ1-1 gives the whole variable domain NAGVMQNPRHLVRRRGQEARLRCSPMKGHSHVYWYRQLPEEGLKFMVYLQKENIIDESGMPKERFSAEFPKEGPSILRIQQVVRGDSAAYFCASSFGRGDTEAFFGQGTRLTVV.